What follows describes a single TCR beta chain. This clonotype appeared once. It has no known antigen specificity. Per-nucleotide qualities are absent, and no much larger clonotype sits a single base away. The CDR3 spans 13 residues, from the cysteine through the phenylalanine. This entry keeps only the CDR3 DNA: 39 bases, framed from base 1. CDR1 and CDR2 are drawn from the germline V gene (reference sequence): MNHNY, SVGAGI. V gives up 6 bases and J gives up 6 bases, and the segment between their germline ends measures 14 bases. The method behind the library was 5' RACE. The sequencer listed for this sample is Illumina HiSeq 2500. A second PCR of 7 to 11 cycles was performed with a sample-barcoded 5' primer and a J-beta primer mix. A template-switch 5' adaptor carrying 12 random nucleotides introduced a unique molecular identifier onto each TCR beta cDNA molecule. Each sample yielded at least 2.5 million CDR3-containing paired-end reads. The Mint cDNA synthesis kit, primed by a TRBC-specific oligonucleotide, was used to synthesize first-strand cDNA from all RNA. Following uracil-DNA glycosylase treatment, a first 18-cycle PCR with universal primers M1SS and BC2_uni_R was performed on all cDNA. As for the authors' bioinformatics: For normalization, 1 million high-quality reads were randomly selected from each sample, with every read carrying a distinct molecular identifier. Reads sharing molecular identifiers were discarded rather than binned into consensus sequences. MiTCR, with a Q25 quality threshold and the strictest error-elimination algorithm, was used for CDR3 identification, clonotype clustering and error correction. Lower-bound total TCR beta diversity was estimated with a nonparametric unseen species model using Euler transformation. TCRdb reprocessed the public reads (quality trimming at Q25 with fastp, clone calling with MiXCR) and kept in-frame beta chains. One record per CDR3 amino acid sequence lists the most common genes and DNA. The V and J calls were not made by the authors but by TCRdb's processing. This sample comprises 800,000 to 950,000 distinct CDR3 sequences, about 48% of them detected only once. The ten top clones hold roughly 13% of the sample.

This entry is derived from a study of blood T cells in healthy people across ages (dated by TCRdb to between 2014 and 2017). As for the study more broadly: In model experiments, template switching captured roughly one uniquely barcoded TCR beta cDNA molecule for every two T cells. To avoid experimental bias, donors of different ages were spread randomly across the sequencing lanes. Using deep sequencing normalized with unique cDNA molecular identifiers, the study measured how TCR beta repertoire diversity changes with age. For two donors (one aged 18 to 30 and one aged 80 or older), the study analyzed two additional independent replicas of 1 million unique cDNA reads from the same blood draw. Four age groups were formed from the donors: young (average around 15 years), middle-aged (around 39), aged (about 62) and long-lived (around 82). The investigation overall reported the following: The percentage of naive T cells measured by flow cytometry correlated strongly with observed TCR beta diversity. Conclusive comparison of naive and antigen-experienced compartments was prevented by the profiling of bulk unsorted PBMCs. Because the CMV infection status of the donors was unknown, age-related changes in expanded clonotypes may potentially have been confounded. Compared with the aged group, more naive CD4+ T cells, fewer expanded clones and increased TCR diversity were shown by the long-lived group, suggesting age selection. Estimates of total diversity based on one million sequenced T cells were regarded as lower bounds and as underestimates. As age increased, observed TCR beta diversity per million T cells dropped in a roughly linear way, and a significant reduction was already evident by age roughly 40.

Donors were 30 to 45 systemically healthy Caucasian individuals from Russia aged roughly 6 to 90 years. Ten milliliters of peripheral blood were drawn from each donor into EDTA-treated Vacutainer tubes. PBMCs were isolated by Ficoll-Paque density-gradient centrifugation, with at least 7 million obtained per sample. Trizol reagent was used to extract total RNA from PBMCs, with at least 5.5 micrograms per sample. Naive CD45RAhigh/CD27high T cell percentages were measured by flow cytometry on a PBMC aliquot from every donor. The source is a man aged 25-40 years in good health. The rearrangement combines TRBV6-6 with TRBJ1-2, and TRBD1 may be the D gene, going by 6 matching bases. Sequencing was performed on blood. The CDR3 amino acid sequence is: CASSVDSGDGYTF. The DNA is TGTGCCAGCAGCGTAGACTCAGGGGATGGCTACACCTTC.